This T cell receptor (beta chain) was sequenced in a study of tumor-infiltrating lymphocytes in primary liver carcinoma. At the level of the study: Men as well as women, aged 30 to 69 years, made up the patients. The yield of productive TCRbeta reads per sample was roughly 3.5 to 7.13 million and was similar across tissue types.

Trimming cost V 6 bases and J 2 bases, with 6 bases left between them. Germline CDR1 SGHRS, CDR2 YFSETQ. The CDR3 covers 13 residues. The source material, roughly 18-31 mg of unsorted bulk tissue, was used to co-extract RNA and DNA. The patients had histopathologically diagnosed primary liver carcinoma, and their disease was treated by surgical resection. This clonotype was seen ten or more times. Using a constant-region primer together with ProtoScript II reverse transcriptase, TCR beta cDNA was made from around 0.55 ug of total RNA. Each TCR beta library was derived from three nested multiplex PCR rounds that employed slightly modified ARM-PCR. Researchers ran the first two PCR rounds for roughly 11 cycles each with TRBV1-TRBV30 forward primers and a C-beta reverse primer. TCRdb re-called the multiplex PCR reads with MiXCR, one entry per CDR3 protein. The sample records more than 70,000 distinct CDR3 sequences, 65% to 80% being singletons.

The rearrangement links TRBV5-1 to TRBJ2-6, with D unclear. Sequenced input: liver tumor tissue from sampling region 1. Regarding subset: tumor region T1, superior pole. The TCR sequence derives from a man in his forties or fifties with primary liver carcinoma and hepatitis B virus infection. The CDR3 loop is CASNDAGANVLTF. CDR3 in DNA: TGCGCCAGCAACGACGCTGGGGCCAACGTCCTGACTTTC.